This T cell receptor (beta chain) is from a study of control samples from healthy donors and cancer patients (dated by TCRdb to about 2020). The protocol used for the library was the immunoSEQ multiplex PCR assay. TCRdb holds this immuneACCESS table with in-frame rearrangements only. Some clones are missing; in checked studies, unresolved V genes explain under half, and the rest has no known cause. This sample gives over 150,000 clones in total; 75% to 95% of them show up just once. 2% to 2.5% of the sample belongs to the ten largest clones. Turning to this clone: Its binding antigen is unknown. Base qualities were left out, and no much larger clone turns up one base away.

V is cut by 5 bases and J by 3 bases, and the space between the germline ends is 25 bases. Reading from cysteine to phenylalanine, the CDR3 counts 18 amino acids. Here the CDR3 DNA is all that survives: 54 bases in frame from base 1. CDR1 is given as SGHTA and CDR2 as FQGNSA, both from the germline V gene. The sample consisted of blood. The chain is assembled from TRBV7-2 and TRBJ1-2; the best D guess is TRBD1, with 5 bases matching. The sequence derives from a woman in her thirties or forties in good health. The CDR3 reads as follows: CASSPTLLQGPRDYGYTF. The DNA is TGTGCCAGCAGCCCTACCCTCCTCCAGGGACCAAGGGACTATGGCTACACCTTC.